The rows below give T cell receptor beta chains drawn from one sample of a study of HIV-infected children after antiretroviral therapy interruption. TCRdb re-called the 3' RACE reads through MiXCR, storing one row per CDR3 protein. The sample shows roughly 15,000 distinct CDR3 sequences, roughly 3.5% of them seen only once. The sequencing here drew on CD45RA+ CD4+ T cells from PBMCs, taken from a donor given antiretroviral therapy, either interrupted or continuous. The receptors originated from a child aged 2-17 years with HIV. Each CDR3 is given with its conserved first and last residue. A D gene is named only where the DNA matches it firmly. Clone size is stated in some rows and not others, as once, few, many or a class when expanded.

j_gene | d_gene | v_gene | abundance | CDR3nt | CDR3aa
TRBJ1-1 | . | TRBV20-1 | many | TGCAGTGCTGGGAAGGTGGACACTGAAGCTTTCTTT | CSAGKVDTEAFF
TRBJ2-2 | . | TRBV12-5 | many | TGTGCTAGTGGTTTGGTACCGGGAGTTCACACCGGGGAGCTGTTTTTT | CASGLVPGVHTGELFF
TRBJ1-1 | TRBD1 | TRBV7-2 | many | TGTGCCAGCAGCCGCGACCTTTTTCCGGGACAGGCAAACACTGAAGCTTTCTTT | CASSRDLFPGQANTEAFF
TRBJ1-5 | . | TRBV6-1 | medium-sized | TGTGCCAGCAGTGAATTCAATCCAGGGCCCCAGCATTTT | CASSEFNPGPQHF
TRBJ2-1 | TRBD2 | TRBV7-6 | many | TGTGCCAGCAGCTTAGGCGGGGGGGCCTACAATGAGCAGTTCTTC | CASSLGGGAYNEQFF
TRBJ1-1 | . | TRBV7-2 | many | TGTGCCAGCAGCTTGTCCCTGAACACTGAAGCTTTCTTT | CASSLSLNTEAFF
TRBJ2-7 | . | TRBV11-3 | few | TGTGCCAGCAGCGCGTCCGGGACACCTTCCGAGCAGTACTTC | CASSASGTPSEQYF
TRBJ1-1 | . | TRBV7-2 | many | TGTGCCAGCAGCTTAGGAGGGGTCAGGAACACTGAAGCTTTCTTT | CASSLGGVRNTEAFF
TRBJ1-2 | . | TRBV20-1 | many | TGCAGTGCTAGCGACGCACTATATGGCTACACCTTC | CSASDALYGYTF
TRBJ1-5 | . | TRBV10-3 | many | TGTGCCATCAGTGAGTCGACCGGGAGGGGTCAGCCCCAGCATTTT | CAISESTGRGQPQHF
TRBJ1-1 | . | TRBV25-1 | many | TGTGCCAGCAGGCGAATGGGGGGCGTGGCTACTGAAGCTTTCTTT | CASRRMGGVATEAFF
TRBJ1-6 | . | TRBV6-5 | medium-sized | TGTGCCAGCAGTTACTGGGGGACGAGAGACTCACCCCTCCACTTT | CASSYWGTRDSPLHF
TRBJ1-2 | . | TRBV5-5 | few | TGTGCCAGCAGCCAGCAGGGGATAGGCTATGGCTACACCTTC | CASSQQGIGYGYTF
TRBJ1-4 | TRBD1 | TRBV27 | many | TGTGCCAGCAGTTTTACAGGGGGTACTAATGAAAAACTGTTTTTT | CASSFTGGTNEKLFF
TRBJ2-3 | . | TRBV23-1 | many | TGCGCCAGCAGTCTCCTTGGGGATACGCAGTATTTT | CASSLLGDTQYF
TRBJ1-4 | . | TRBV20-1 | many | TGCAGTGCTTTGTACAGGGCAATGGCACATGAAAAACTGTTTTTT | CSALYRAMAHEKLFF
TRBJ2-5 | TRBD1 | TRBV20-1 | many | TGCAGTGCTTACGGACAGGGGGGAGAGACCCAGTACTTC | CSAYGQGGETQYF
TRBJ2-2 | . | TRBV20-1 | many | TGCAGTGCTAGAGCCGTAGAATCCGGGGAGCTGTTTTTT | CSARAVESGELFF
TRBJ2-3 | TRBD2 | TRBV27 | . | TGTGCCAGCAGACGACTAGCAAGGGATACGCAGTATTTT | CASRRLARDTQYF
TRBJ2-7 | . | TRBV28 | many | TGTGCCAGCAGTTTACACGGGACATTCACGGGGACCTACGAGCAGTACTTC | CASSLHGTFTGTYEQYF
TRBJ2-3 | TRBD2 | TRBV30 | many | TGTGCCTGGAGTCTATGGGGGGGTGCAGAAACGCTGTATTTT | CAWSLWGGAETLYF
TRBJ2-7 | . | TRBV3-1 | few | TGTGCCAGCAGCCAAGTGGGGGGGCTGGGAAGCGAGCAGTACTTC | CASSQVGGLGSEQYF
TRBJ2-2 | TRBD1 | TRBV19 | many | TGTGCCAGCGGAGACAGGGAAGGCGGGGAGCTGTTTTTT | CASGDREGGELFF
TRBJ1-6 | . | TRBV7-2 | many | TGTGCCAGCAGCCGCCCCGGTATTTCACCCCTCCACTTT | CASSRPGISPLHF
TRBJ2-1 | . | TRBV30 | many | TGTGCCTGGAGTCTAAGGGGGAACTATGCTGAGCAGTTCTTC | CAWSLRGNYAEQFF
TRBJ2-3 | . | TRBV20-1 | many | TGCAGTGCTAGAGTTCCAATCGGGGACGCAGATACGCAGTATTTT | CSARVPIGDADTQYF
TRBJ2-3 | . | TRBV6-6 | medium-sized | TGTGCCAGCAGTTACTCCCTTGGGGCTGGAGATACGCAGTATTTT | CASSYSLGAGDTQYF
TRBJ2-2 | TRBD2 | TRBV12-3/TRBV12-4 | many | TGTGCCAACGGGGGTAGCGGGGGGCGGCGCACCGGGGAGCTGTTTTTT | CANGGSGGRRTGELFF
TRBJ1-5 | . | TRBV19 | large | TGTGCCAGTAGTATGGGTCTGGAGCAGCCCCAGCATTTT | CASSMGLEQPQHF
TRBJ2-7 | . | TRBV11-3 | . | TGTGCCAGCAGCTACGGCACGGGGAGTGACGAGCAGTACTTC | CASSYGTGSDEQYF
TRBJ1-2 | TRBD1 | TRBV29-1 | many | TGCAGCGTTAGCGGGACAGGCGTCGATGGCTACACCTTC | CSVSGTGVDGYTF
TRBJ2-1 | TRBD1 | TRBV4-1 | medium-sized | TGCGCCAGCAGCCAAGATCGGGACAGGGGAAAAGAGTTCTTC | CASSQDRDRGKEFF
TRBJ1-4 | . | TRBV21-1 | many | TGTGCCAGCAGTCTGTCAAGGGGAGGCAACGAAAGATTATTTTTC | CASSLSRGGNERLFF
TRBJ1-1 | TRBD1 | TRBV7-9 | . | TGTGCCAGCAGCTTAACAGGGGGCCACACTGAAGCTTTCTTT | CASSLTGGHTEAFF
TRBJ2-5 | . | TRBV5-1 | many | TGCGCCAGCAGCTTGGAGGCTACCCGTCTCCAAGAGACCCAGTACTTC | CASSLEATRLQETQYF
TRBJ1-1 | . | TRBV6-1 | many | TGTGCCAGCAGTGCTGAAGGGAGAGCTTTCTTT | CASSAEGRAFF